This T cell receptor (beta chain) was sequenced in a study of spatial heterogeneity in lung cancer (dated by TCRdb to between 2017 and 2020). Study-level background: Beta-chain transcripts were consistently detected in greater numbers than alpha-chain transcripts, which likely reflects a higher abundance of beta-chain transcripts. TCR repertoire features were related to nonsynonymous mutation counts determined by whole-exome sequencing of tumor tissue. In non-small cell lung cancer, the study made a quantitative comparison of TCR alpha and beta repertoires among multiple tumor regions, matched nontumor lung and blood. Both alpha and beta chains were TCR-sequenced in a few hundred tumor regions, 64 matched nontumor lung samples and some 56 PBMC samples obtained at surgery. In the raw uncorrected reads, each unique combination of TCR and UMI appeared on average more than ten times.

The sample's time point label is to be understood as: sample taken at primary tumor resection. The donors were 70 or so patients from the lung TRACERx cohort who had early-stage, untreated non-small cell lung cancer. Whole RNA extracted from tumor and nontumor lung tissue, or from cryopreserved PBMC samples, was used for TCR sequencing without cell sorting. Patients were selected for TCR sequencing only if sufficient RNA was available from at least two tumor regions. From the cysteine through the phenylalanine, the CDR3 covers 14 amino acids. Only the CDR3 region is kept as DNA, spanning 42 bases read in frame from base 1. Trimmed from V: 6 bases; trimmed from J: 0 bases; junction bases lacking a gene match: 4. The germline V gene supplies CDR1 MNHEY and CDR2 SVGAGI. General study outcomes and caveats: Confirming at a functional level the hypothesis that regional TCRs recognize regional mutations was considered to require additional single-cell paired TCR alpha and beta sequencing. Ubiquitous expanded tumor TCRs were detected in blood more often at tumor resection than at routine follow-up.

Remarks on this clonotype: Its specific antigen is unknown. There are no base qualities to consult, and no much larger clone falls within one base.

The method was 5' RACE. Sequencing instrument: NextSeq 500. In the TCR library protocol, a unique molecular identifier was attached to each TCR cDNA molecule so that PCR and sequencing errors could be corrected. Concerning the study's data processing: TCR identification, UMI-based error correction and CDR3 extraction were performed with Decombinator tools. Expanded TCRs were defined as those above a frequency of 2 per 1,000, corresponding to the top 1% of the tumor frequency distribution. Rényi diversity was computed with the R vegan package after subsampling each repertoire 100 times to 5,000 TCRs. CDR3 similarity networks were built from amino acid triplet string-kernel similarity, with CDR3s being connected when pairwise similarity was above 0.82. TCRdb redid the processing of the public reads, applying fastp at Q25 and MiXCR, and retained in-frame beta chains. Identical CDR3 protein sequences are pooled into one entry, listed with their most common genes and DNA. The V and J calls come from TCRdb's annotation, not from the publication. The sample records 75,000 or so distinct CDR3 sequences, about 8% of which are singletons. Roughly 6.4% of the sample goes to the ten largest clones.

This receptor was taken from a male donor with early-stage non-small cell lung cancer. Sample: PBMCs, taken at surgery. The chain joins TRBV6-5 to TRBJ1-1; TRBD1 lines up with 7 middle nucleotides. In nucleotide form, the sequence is TGTGCCAGCAGCCCGGGACAGATGAACACTGAAGCTTTCTTT. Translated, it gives CASSPGQMNTEAFF.